This is a list of T cell receptor beta chains from one sample in a study of tumor and adjacent non-tumor tissue in lung cancer. TCRdb re-analysed the multiplex PCR reads in MiXCR, keeping a single row per CDR3 protein. The table lists 81,000 or so distinct CDR3 sequences, 80% of them singletons. Specimen: lung tumor tissue. Receptors were obtained from a woman aged 45-65 years with non-small cell lung cancer. Both conserved end residues are part of each CDR3. Fields, in order: clone size, D gene, V gene, J gene, CDR3 protein, CDR3 DNA. D genes are given only for firm matches. Expanded clones get a size class; other rows say once, few or many, or leave the size out.

clone size: -; D gene: -; V gene: TRBV12-3/TRBV12-4; J gene: TRBJ2-1; CDR3 protein: CAISRLVGNEQFF; CDR3 DNA: TGTGCCATCAGCCGACTAGTAGGGAATGAGCAGTTCTTC
clone size: -; D gene: -; V gene: TRBV6-6; J gene: TRBJ2-1; CDR3 protein: CTSSYGGSSDEQFF; CDR3 DNA: TGTACCAGCAGTTACGGGGGCTCTAGCGATGAGCAGTTCTTC
clone size: once; D gene: TRBD2; V gene: TRBV4-2; J gene: TRBJ2-3; CDR3 protein: CASSHDVIISGRTDADTQFF; CDR3 DNA: TGTGCCAGCAGCCATGATGTGATCATTAGCGGGAGGACCGACGCAGATACGCAGTTTTTT
clone size: few; D gene: -; V gene: TRBV20-1; J gene: TRBJ2-7; CDR3 protein: CNARDAVYPEQYF; CDR3 DNA: TGCAATGCTAGAGATGCGGTATACCCCGAGCAGTACTTC
clone size: -; D gene: TRBD2; V gene: TRBV6-6; J gene: TRBJ2-7; CDR3 protein: CASGYSPPSGSTYEQYF; CDR3 DNA: TGTGCCAGCGGTTATTCGCCCCCAAGCGGGAGTACCTACGAGCAATACTTC
clone size: few; D gene: -; V gene: TRBV7-6; J gene: TRBJ2-3; CDR3 protein: CASSLARDFRTDTQYF; CDR3 DNA: TGTGCCAGCAGCTTAGCCCGGGATTTCAGGACAGATACGCAGTATTTT
clone size: once; D gene: -; V gene: TRBV20-1; J gene: TRBJ2-2; CDR3 protein: CNVRDIILDTGELFF; CDR3 DNA: TGCAATGTTAGAGATATTATTTTGGACACCGGGGAGCTGTTTTTT
clone size: -; D gene: -; V gene: TRBV20-1; J gene: TRBJ2-1; CDR3 protein: CSALRDSLGNEQFF; CDR3 DNA: TGCAGTGCTTTACGGGACTCGCTCGGAAATGAGCAGTTCTTC
clone size: -; D gene: TRBD1; V gene: TRBV12-5; J gene: TRBJ2-1; CDR3 protein: CTSGPDTGGRGQFF; CDR3 DNA: TGTACTAGTGGACCTGATACAGGGGGACGGGGGCAATTCTTC
clone size: -; D gene: -; V gene: TRBV6-2/TRBV6-3; J gene: TRBJ2-7; CDR3 protein: CACTPDNTYEQYF; CDR3 DNA: TGTGCCTGCACGCCTGACAATACATACGAGCAGTACTTC
clone size: -; D gene: -; V gene: TRBV6-6; J gene: TRBJ1-2; CDR3 protein: CAGSPRDGYGYTF; CDR3 DNA: TGTGCCGGCAGTCCCCGGGACGGCTATGGTTACACCTTC
clone size: -; D gene: -; V gene: TRBV29-1; J gene: TRBJ2-3; CDR3 protein: CSVGQGNDTQYF; CDR3 DNA: -
clone size: medium-sized; D gene: -; V gene: TRBV4-1; J gene: TRBJ2-3; CDR3 protein: CASSHPLVGDTQYF; CDR3 DNA: TGCGCCAGCAGCCACCCGTTAGTGGGAGATACGCAGTATTTT
clone size: -; D gene: -; V gene: TRBV20-1; J gene: TRBJ2-1; CDR3 protein: CSARETSGTYNEQFF; CDR3 DNA: TGCAGTGCTAGAGAAACTAGTGGGACCTACAATGAGCAGTTCTTC
clone size: few; D gene: TRBD2; V gene: TRBV6-2/TRBV6-3; J gene: TRBJ2-1; CDR3 protein: CASTPGGTNNEPFF; CDR3 DNA: TGTGCCAGCACGCCGGGAGGTACTAACAATGAGCCGTTCTTC
clone size: once; D gene: -; V gene: TRBV4-1; J gene: TRBJ2-4; CDR3 protein: CASSQFPRDSRADIQYF; CDR3 DNA: TGCGCCAGCAGCCAATTTCCCAGAGATAGCCGAGCGGACATTCAGTACTTC
clone size: once; D gene: TRBD1; V gene: TRBV4-1; J gene: TRBJ1-4; CDR3 protein: CASSLSGTVAVKLFF; CDR3 DNA: TGCGCCAGTAGCCTCTCCGGGACAGTGGCTGTAAAACTGTTTTTT
clone size: -; D gene: TRBD1; V gene: TRBV20-1; J gene: TRBJ1-2; CDR3 protein: CSTRTGIYDYTF; CDR3 DNA: TGCAGTACTCGGACAGGTATCTATGACTACACCTTC
clone size: -; D gene: -; V gene: TRBV6-1; J gene: TRBJ2-5; CDR3 protein: CASCRSRTQYF; CDR3 DNA: TGTGCCAGCTGCAGAAGTCGGACCCAGTACTTT
clone size: -; D gene: TRBD1; V gene: TRBV4-3; J gene: TRBJ2-2; CDR3 protein: CTSSLGQGLELFF; CDR3 DNA: TGCACCAGCAGTCTTGGACAGGGCTTGGAGCTGTTTTTT
clone size: -; D gene: TRBD1; V gene: TRBV10-3; J gene: TRBJ2-7; CDR3 protein: CTISPGTDYEQYF; CDR3 DNA: TGTACCATCAGCCCCGGGACAGACTACGAGCAGTACTTC
clone size: once; D gene: TRBD2; V gene: TRBV6-5; J gene: TRBJ2-1; CDR3 protein: CAIRIRASGSGEQFF; CDR3 DNA: TGTGCCATCAGAATCCGGGCTAGCGGGTCGGGTGAGCAGTTCTTC
clone size: -; D gene: -; V gene: TRBV29-1; J gene: TRBJ1-2; CDR3 protein: CIVVLGHDYTF; CDR3 DNA: TGCATCGTTGTTCTGGGCCATGACTACACCTTC
clone size: -; D gene: -; V gene: TRBV20-1; J gene: TRBJ2-7; CDR3 protein: CSARVTECLSYEQYF; CDR3 DNA: TGCAGTGCTAGAGTAACAGAGTGCCTGTCCTACGAGCAGTACTTC
clone size: medium-sized; D gene: -; V gene: TRBV20-1; J gene: TRBJ1-6; CDR3 protein: CSATTPGRNSPLHF; CDR3 DNA: TGCAGTGCTACCACCCCGGGTCGGAATTCACCCCTCCACTTT
clone size: -; D gene: -; V gene: TRBV20-1; J gene: TRBJ2-7; CDR3 protein: CSARAMDETNYEQYF; CDR3 DNA: TGCAGTGCTAGAGCCATGGATGAGACGAACTACGAGCAGTACTTC
clone size: -; D gene: -; V gene: TRBV5-5; J gene: TRBJ1-1; CDR3 protein: CASSFHWATEAFF; CDR3 DNA: TGTGCCAGCAGCTTTCATTGGGCGACTGAAGCTTTCTTT
clone size: -; D gene: -; V gene: TRBV20-1; J gene: TRBJ2-1; CDR3 protein: CSDPFGNLQFF; CDR3 DNA: TGCAGTGATCCCTTTGGGAACCTCCAGTTCTTC
clone size: -; D gene: TRBD2; V gene: TRBV7-2; J gene: TRBJ2-7; CDR3 protein: CASSPTGTSSYEQYF; CDR3 DNA: TGTGCCAGCAGCCCAACCGGGACTAGCAGCTACGAGCAGTACTTC
clone size: -; D gene: TRBD2; V gene: TRBV20-1; J gene: TRBJ2-1; CDR3 protein: CSGTSATYIEQFF; CDR3 DNA: TGCAGTGGGACTAGCGCGACTTACATTGAGCAGTTCTTC
clone size: -; D gene: TRBD2; V gene: TRBV11-2; J gene: TRBJ2-1; CDR3 protein: CASSFIAGDNEQFF; CDR3 DNA: TGTGCCAGCAGCTTTATAGCGGGAGACAATGAGCAGTTCTTC
clone size: -; D gene: -; V gene: TRBV4-2; J gene: TRBJ2-2; CDR3 protein: CASSHEQGTAELFF; CDR3 DNA: TGTGCCAGCAGCCATGAGCAGGGGACCGCGGAGCTGTTTTTT
clone size: -; D gene: -; V gene: TRBV11-2; J gene: TRBJ1-1; CDR3 protein: CASSLGGGAFF; CDR3 DNA: TGTGCCAGCAGCTTAGGGGGGGGAGCTTTCTTT
clone size: -; D gene: -; V gene: TRBV11-2; J gene: TRBJ2-1; CDR3 protein: CASAPEGGVSSYNEEFF; CDR3 DNA: TGTGCCAGCGCCCCAGAGGGCGGGGTAAGCTCCTACAATGAGGAGTTCTTC
clone size: -; D gene: -; V gene: TRBV6-6; J gene: TRBJ2-1; CDR3 protein: CTSSYGAGRSSEQFF; CDR3 DNA: TGTACCAGCAGTTACGGGGCAGGGCGTTCCAGTGAGCAGTTCTTC
clone size: -; D gene: -; V gene: TRBV20-1; J gene: TRBJ2-1; CDR3 protein: CSATADPRRSSNEQFF; CDR3 DNA: TGCAGTGCTACAGCCGACCCCAGGCGGAGTAGCAATGAGCAGTTCTTC
clone size: -; D gene: TRBD1; V gene: TRBV5-1; J gene: TRBJ2-1; CDR3 protein: CDSSWVDRGGNEQFF; CDR3 DNA: TGTGACAGCAGCTGGGTGGACAGGGGTGGCAATGAGCAGTTCTTC